This T cell receptor beta chain was sequenced for a study of human T cells and chemical hapten exposure. Study context: Patch tests of 0.01% DPC on the upper back were read at 6 days.

This sample's time point: patch test 1, 2 weeks after DPC sensitization. Regarding treatment: therapeutic diphenylcyclopropenone sensitization with weekly scalp DPC. This clonotype occurred a few times. Its antigen is unidentified. Whole-study results and caveats: Following DPC sensitization, TCRs present above 1 in 1000 frequency showed no change.

Germline CDR1 reads PRHDT; CDR2 reads FYEKMQ (reference sequence). The CDR3 spans 13 residues. Trimming removed 5 bases from V and 6 bases from J, with 10 bases in between. TCRdb analysed the RACE reads with MiXCR anew, one entry per CDR3 protein. Of fewer than 95,000 distinct CDR3 sequences listed, roughly a tenth are singletons. The sequence was collected from a man aged 35 to 55 with alopecia areata. Some clones in this sample may be carry-over from other donors' samples. This chain connects TRBV13 to TRBJ2-2; D gene uncertain. Sequenced material: whole blood, taken in connection with sensitization to the hapten diphenylcyclopropenone (DPC). CDR3 in amino acids: CASSKVSAGELFF. As DNA, the CDR3 is TGTGCCAGCAGCAAGGTATCCGCCGGGGAGCTGTTTTTT.